This entry lists 25 T cell receptor beta chains sequenced from one sample in a study of blood T cell repertoires in COVID-19. The data were produced by immunoSEQ multiplex PCR, yet TCRdb's version contains in-frame clones alone and is incomplete. The sample records some 250,000 clones, roughly four fifths being singletons. The sample comprised peripheral blood. These receptors all come from a man aged 25-45 years who had recovered from COVID-19.

The chain recombines TRBV6-5 with TRBJ1-2; a possible D gene is TRBD1 (6 bases). CDR3 size: 13 residues. The germline gives CDR1 MNHEY, CDR2 SVGAGI. The germline V and J ends were trimmed by 5 bases and 6 bases, with 13 bases remaining between them. CDR3 DNA sequence: TGTGCCAGCAGTCGAGGGGGGGAGCATGGCTACACCTTC. Its protein product is CASSRGGEHGYTF.

The chain joins TRBV18 to TRBJ2-3, with D perhaps TRBD2 (6 bases). Germline CDR1 and CDR2: KGHSH and LQKENI. V gave up 1 base and J gave up 5 bases, with 19 bases separating them. CDR3 size: 17 residues. This CDR3 is CASSPLAGQGLRDTQYF. CDR3 bases: TGTGCCAGCTCACCACTAGCTGGGCAGGGACTGAGAGATACGCAGTATTTT.

Only a few counts were recorded for this clone. The CDR3 sequence: CASSSGQYGYTF. The CDR3 DNA reads TGTGCCAGCAGTTCGGGACAGTATGGCTACACCTTC. The chain recombines TRBV12-3 or TRBV12-4 with TRBJ1-2; 7 bases are a match to TRBD1. The length of the CDR3 is 12 residues. Unmatched junction bases numbered 1, after V lost 4 bases and J lost 5 bases.

The V call is TRBV28, the J call TRBJ2-2, with 9 bases that match TRBD2. This CDR3 has 17 amino acids. Germline V gene data show CDR1 as MDHEN and CDR2 as SYDVKM. Losses at the gene ends were 4 bases for V and 4 bases for J; bases not matched to a gene: 10. DNA for the CDR3: TGTGCCAGCAGTTCCGACCGCGGGGGGGTGTTCACCGGGGAGCTGTTTTTT. Amino acids: CASSSDRGGVFTGELFF.

The chain recombines TRBV24-1 with TRBJ2-1, with TRBD2 matching over 9 bases. The germline V gene has CDR1 KGHDR and CDR2 SFDVKD. This CDR3 comprises 17 residues. V shed 4 bases and J 1 base; nucleotides not matched to a gene: 7. CDR3 bases: TGTGCCACCAGTGACACGGCAGCGGGGGGTTCCTACAATGAGCAGTTCTTC. This codes for CATSDTAAGGSYNEQFF.

This clone qualifies as medium-sized. The CDR3 reads CSANDRSNQPQHF. Here the CDR3 DNA reads TGCAGTGCTAATGACAGGAGCAATCAGCCCCAGCATTTT. The V and J genes are TRBV20-1 and TRBJ1-5; D is perhaps TRBD1 (6 bases). Per the germline V gene, CDR1 is DFQATT and CDR2 is SNEGSKA (reference sequence). The CDR3 consists of 13 residues. V gave up 4 bases and J gave up 1 base, with 8 bases separating them.

This clone was counted once. The V call is TRBV3-1 (or the pseudogene TRBV3-2), the J call TRBJ1-4, with 8 bases matching TRBD1. The ends lost 4 bases at V and 7 bases at J; junction bases unmatched: 8. Germline CDR1 LGHDT, CDR2 YNNKEL (reference sequence). There are 15 residues in the CDR3. CDR3 protein: CASSLNGQGVEKLFF. The CDR3 DNA sequence: TGTGCCAGCAGCCTGAATGGACAGGGAGTTGAAAAACTGTTTTTT.

The sample holds a few counts of this clone. The chain couples TRBV5-1 to TRBJ1-2; 9 bases are a match to TRBD1. Trimming at V came to 0 bases and at J to 4 bases, leaving 4 bases not matched to a gene. The length of the CDR3 is 15 residues. Germline-derived CDR1 and CDR2 are SGHRS and YFSETQ. The CDR3 loop reads CASSLAATGGYGYTF. CDR3 nucleotide sequence: TGCGCCAGCAGCTTGGCGGCGACAGGGGGCTATGGCTACACCTTC.

The chain carries TRBV18 and TRBJ1-1; no clear D. Germline V gene data show CDR1 as KGHSH and CDR2 as LQKENI. The CDR3 runs to 13 residues. Trimming pared 3 bases from V and 5 bases from J, leaving 10 bases between. CDR3 protein: CASSPATGTEAFF. CDR3 in DNA: TGTGCCAGCTCACCCGCTACCGGGACTGAAGCTTTCTTT.

This chain links TRBV7-6 with TRBJ2-3, with 12 bases identical to TRBD2. J gave up 2 bases and V 5 bases, and 5 bases lay outside the gene matches. The CDR3 contains 16 residues. Germline lookup yields CDR1 SGHVS and CDR2 FNYEAQ. The CDR3 bases are TGTGCCAGCAGCCAAGCTAGCGGGGGGGCCACAGATACGCAGTATTTT. Its protein product is CASSQASGGATDTQYF.

This clone has a single count. The chain has TRBV9 and TRBJ2-2; D is ambiguous. Germline V CDR1 and CDR2: SGDLS, YYNGEE. The CDR3 is 14 amino acids. The V end was cut by 1 base, the J end by 1 base, with 5 bases between. The CDR3 reads CASSVNMNTGELFF. The CDR3 nucleotides read TGTGCCAGCAGCGTAAATATGAACACCGGGGAGCTGTTTTTT.

The chain combines TRBV5-5 with TRBJ2-1, with a tentative D call TRBD2 (5 bases). Trimming stripped 0 bases from V and 0 bases from J, with 13 bases between. The germline gives CDR1 SGHKS, CDR2 YYEKEE (reference sequence). The CDR3 has 17 amino acids. CDR3 nucleotide sequence: TGTGCCAGCAGCTTGGCCGTTTTCGACTACTCCTACAATGAGCAGTTCTTC. Translating it yields CASSLAVFDYSYNEQFF. Looking up the rest from reference TRBV5-5 and TRBJ2-1 gives the full variable domain: DAGVTQSPTHLIKTRGQQVTLRCSPISGHKSVSWYQQVLGQGPQFIFQYYEKEERGRGNFPDRFSARQFPNYSSELNVNALLLGDSALYLCASSLAVFDYSYNEQFFGPGTRLTVL.

The chain is built from TRBV2 and TRBJ2-3; the D gene is possibly TRBD2 (5 bases). Germline-derived CDR1 and CDR2 are SNHLY and FYNNEI. V was shortened by 6 bases and J by 2 bases, with 15 bases between the two germline ends. The CDR3 sequence is 15 residues long. CDR3 sequence reads: CASRRTDITTDTQYF. CDR3 coding DNA: TGTGCCAGCAGGCGGACTGACATTACCACAGATACGCAGTATTTT.

The rearrangement links TRBV10-3 to TRBJ2-3; D is perhaps TRBD2 (6 bases). The length of the CDR3 is 14 residues. Trimming cost V 4 bases and J 1 base, with 9 bases left between them. Germline CDR1 is ENHRY and CDR2 is SYGVKD. CDR3 DNA: TGTGCCATCAGTGGCGGCGGGGGCACAGATACGCAGTATTTT. Protein sequence: CAISGGGGTDTQYF.

The chain links TRBV11-2 to TRBJ2-3; TRBD2 aligns across 8 bases. The CDR3 has 14 amino acids. V lost 5 bases and J lost 2; bases outside the gene matches: 3. The germline V gene encodes CDR1 SGHAT and CDR2 FQNNGV. CDR3 residues: CASSSSGVTDTQYF. In DNA, the CDR3 is TGTGCCAGCAGCAGTAGCGGGGTCACAGATACGCAGTATTTT.

In the case of this clone: The same CDR3 can be traced to other DNA sequences in this sample. The gene calls are TRBV5-1 and TRBJ1-4; no clear D. The V end lost 5 bases, the J end lost 8 bases, and 10 bases lay between the germline ends. The CDR3 spans 12 residues. Germline V gives CDR1 SGHRS, CDR2 YFSETQ. Written as DNA, the CDR3 is TGCGCCAGCAGAGGAGAGGAGGAAAAACTGTTTTTT. This gives the protein CASRGEEEKLFF.

This chain uses TRBV7-9 with TRBJ2-5; perhaps TRBD1 as D (5 bases). The CDR3 loop spans 14 amino acids. CDR1 and CDR2 (germline): SEHNR, FQNEAQ (reference sequence). V was pared by 4 bases and J by 5 bases, with 14 bases between. CDR3 in amino acids: CASSSDNWMETQYF. The CDR3 DNA reads TGTGCCAGCAGCTCGGACAACTGGATGGAGACCCAGTACTTC.

V is TRBV4-1 and J is TRBJ2-7, with 7 positions matching TRBD1. Trimming cost V 4 bases and J 1 base; bases outside gene matches: 4. CDR3 length: 14 amino acids. From germline, CDR1 is MGHRA and CDR2 YSYEKL. CDR3 DNA sequence: TGCGCCAGCAGCCTGAGGGACAGATCCTACGAGCAGTACTTC. Its translation is CASSLRDRSYEQYF.

The chain employs TRBV5-4 and TRBJ2-2; TRBD1 might be the D (5 bases). The V gene's germline CDR1 is SGHNT and CDR2 YYREEE (reference sequence). The CDR3 is 15 amino acids. V was shortened by 2 bases and J by 7 bases, with 15 bases between the two germline ends. The CDR3 DNA reads as TGTGCCAGCAGCTTCGCGCAGGGCTCGGGCGGGGAGCTGTTTTTT. Translating it yields CASSFAQGSGGELFF.

The V and J genes are TRBV27 and TRBJ2-1, with TRBD2 identical over 15 bases. After removal of 5 bases from V and 8 bases from J, the junction contained 7 bases not matched to a gene. This CDR3 spans 16 amino acids. The germline V gene encodes CDR1 MNHEY and CDR2 SMNVEV (reference sequence). CDR3 sequence: CASSRGLAGGGDEQFF. The CDR3 nucleotides read TGTGCCAGCAGTCGGGGACTAGCGGGGGGAGGGGATGAGCAGTTCTTC.

The chain uses TRBV19 and TRBJ2-6; perhaps TRBD1 as D (5 bases). CDR3 length equals 15 residues. Deletions cut 6 bases from V and 2 bases from J, with 11 bases between. Looked up from germline, CDR1 is LNHDA and CDR2 is SQIVND (reference sequence). The CDR3 loop reads CASSPGLTGANVLTF. In DNA form, the CDR3 reads TGTGCCAGTAGCCCAGGGTTAACTGGGGCCAACGTCCTGACTTTC.

This chain connects TRBV4-2 to TRBJ2-5; 9 bases are a match to TRBD1. J lost 8 bases, V lost 1 base, and 2 bases had no gene match. The CDR3 is 13 amino acids. Germline V CDR1 and CDR2: LGHNA, YNFKEQ. The CDR3 is CASSQGQGDTQYF. The CDR3 nucleotides read TGTGCCAGCAGCCAAGGACAGGGGGATACCCAGTACTTC.

The chain couples TRBV19 to TRBJ1-2; D not resolved. Germline CDR1 reads LNHDA; CDR2 reads SQIVND (reference sequence). Trimming pared 8 bases from V and 3 bases from J, leaving 25 bases between. CDR3 length equals 17 residues. The CDR3 here is CASGSVGRDGQDYGYTF. In DNA, the CDR3 is TGTGCCAGTGGATCGGTAGGGAGGGATGGCCAGGACTATGGCTACACCTTC.

The J gene is TRBJ2-2, the V gene TRBV7-9; TRBD2 might be the D (5 bases). Germline V gene lookup returns CDR1 SEHNR and CDR2 FQNEAQ (reference sequence). The V end was cut by 6 bases, the J end by 5 bases, with 19 bases between. The CDR3 runs to 16 residues. This CDR3 reads CASRRKYGVETGELFF. The DNA for the CDR3 is TGTGCCAGCAGACGAAAGTACGGGGTAGAGACCGGGGAGCTGTTTTTT.

This clone was seen only a few times. This chain connects TRBV7-9 to TRBJ1-6; TRBD1 matches at 7 bases. Germline CDR1 reads SEHNR; CDR2 reads FQNEAQ (reference sequence). The J segment lost 5 bases and the V segment lost 5 bases, leaving 6 bases of the junction unmatched. This CDR3 has 15 amino acids. CDR3 in DNA: TGTGCCAGCAGCCTGGGGACAGTAGATAATTCACCCCTCCACTTT. Translated: CASSLGTVDNSPLHF.